This TCR beta chain came from a study of blood T cell repertoires in COVID-19. The method was immunoSEQ multiplex PCR; TCRdb's version includes in-frame clones alone and lacks a portion of them. Of about 170,000 clones in the sample, 82% were seen once. CDR3 size: 14 residues. Germline lookup yields CDR1 MNHEY and CDR2 SVGAGI. V lost 6 bases and J lost 0; bases outside the gene matches: 3. Sequencing was performed on peripheral blood. The chain recombines TRBV6-5 with TRBJ1-1; 8 positions match TRBD1. The receptor was derived from a woman aged 40 to 55 with COVID-19, enrolled during active disease. CDR3 nucleotides: TGTGCCAGCAGGGGACAGGCGATGAACACTGAAGCTTTCTTT. This encodes CASRGQAMNTEAFF.